The next 7 T cell receptor beta chains were all read from a single sample in a study of circulating and synovial CD4+ cells in juvenile arthritis. Data came from immunoSEQ multiplex PCR; TCRdb stores just in-frame clones and leaves some out. The sample consists of around 32,000 clones, 90% to 95% of them appearing once. The specimen sequenced was CD4+ T cells from blood. These receptors were obtained from a human donor with juvenile idiopathic arthritis.

The gene calls are TRBV7-3 and TRBJ2-3, with 7 bases aligning to TRBD2. Germline V gives CDR1 SGHTA, CDR2 FQGTGA. V gave up 2 bases and J gave up 6 bases; unmatched junction bases: 5. The length of the CDR3 is 14 residues. The CDR3 is CASSLGREWDTQYF. The CDR3 DNA is TGTGCCAGCAGCTTAGGGAGGGAATGGGATACGCAGTATTTT.

This chain joins TRBV19 and TRBJ2-1; perhaps TRBD2 as D (7 bases). Germline lookup yields CDR1 LNHDA and CDR2 SQIVND (reference sequence). This CDR3 contains 14 residues. The ends were cut back, 6 bases at V and 14 bases at J, with 23 bases in the middle. CDR3 sequence reads: CASRSGGGGGGEFF. In DNA, the CDR3 is TGTGCCAGTAGGTCTGGGGGAGGCGGGGGCGGTGAGTTCTTC.

This clone occurred once. The J gene is TRBJ2-2, the V gene TRBV18; 8 bases are shared with TRBD1. The germline V gene has CDR1 KGHSH and CDR2 LQKENI. The V gene end was trimmed by 0 bases and the J gene end by 0 bases; junction bases not matched to a gene: 0. The CDR3 has 16 residues. The CDR3, as DNA: TGTGCCAGCTCACCACCGGGACAGGCGAACACCGGGGAGCTGTTTTTT. This gives the protein CASSPPGQANTGELFF.

J is TRBJ1-1 and V is TRBV29-1; 9 nucleotides line up with TRBD1. The CDR3 is 13 residues long. V gave up 3 bases and J gave up 7 bases; unmatched junction bases: 6. CDR1 and CDR2 from the germline V gene are SQVTM and ANQGSEA. CDR3 sequence: CSVDVGQGFEAFF. The CDR3 DNA reads TGCAGCGTTGACGTGGGACAGGGATTTGAAGCTTTCTTT.

The rearrangement links TRBV30 to TRBJ1-5; 9 bases are a match to TRBD1. The trim removed 1 base at V and 10 bases at J, leaving 11 bases unmatched. CDR1 and CDR2 from the germline V gene are GTSNPN and SVGIG (reference sequence). The CDR3 is 15 amino acids. The CDR3 region is CAWSGTGTGRGPQHF. Written as DNA, the CDR3 is TGTGCCTGGAGTGGAACCGGGACAGGGAGGGGTCCCCAGCATTTT.

The V call is TRBV28, the J call TRBJ2-7; 12 bases are shared with TRBD2. The CDR3 consists of 14 residues. Germline lookup yields CDR1 MDHEN and CDR2 SYDVKM. Trimming took 5 bases from V and 6 from J; bases not matched to a gene: 5. The CDR3 DNA sequence: TGTGCCAGCAGTAGGACTAGCGGGATGAGCGAGCAGTACTTC. Translating it yields CASSRTSGMSEQYF.

This clone was seen just once. The chain employs TRBV29-1 and TRBJ2-7; D may be TRBD2 (6 bases). Trimming cost V 0 bases and J 7 bases, with 22 bases left between them. Germline CDR1 and CDR2: SQVTM and ANQGSEA. The CDR3 extends over 16 amino acids. The CDR3 DNA sequence: TGCAGCGTTGAAGATCGGGGGAATAGCGTTTGGGGGGAGCAGTACTTC. The encoded protein is CSVEDRGNSVWGEQYF.